A selection of T cell receptor beta chains follows, all from one sample in a study of OX40 agonist ivuxolimab in advanced cancers. The protocol was immunoSEQ multiplex PCR, while the TCRdb copy is restricted to in-frame clones and leaves out a portion. This table holds over 10,000 clones, around 80% found once. The sample in question was CD4+ or CD8+ T cells sorted from blood, obtained in a trial of the OX40 agonist ivuxolimab. These receptors all come from an adult with an advanced solid tumor such as melanoma, head and neck, liver or kidney cancer. The CDR3 runs from the conserved cysteine through the conserved F or W. Each record gives: V gene, clone size, D gene, CDR3 length, J gene, CDR3 DNA, CDR3 protein. The D gene is left open where the match is weak. Clone size is stated in some rows and not others, as once, few, many or a class when expanded.

V gene: TRBV19
clone size: few
D gene: NA
CDR3 length: 15
J gene: TRBJ2-1
CDR3 DNA: TGTGCCAGTAGTATTGTACAGGAATTGGGCAATGAGCAGTTCTTC
CDR3 protein: CASSIVQELGNEQFF

V gene: TRBV4-2
clone size: NA
D gene: NA
CDR3 length: 15
J gene: TRBJ2-5
CDR3 DNA: TGTGCCAGCAGCCAAGATGCTTGGGACTTAGAGACCCAGTACTTC
CDR3 protein: CASSQDAWDLETQYF

V gene: TRBV6-5
clone size: NA
D gene: TRBD1
CDR3 length: 15
J gene: TRBJ1-1
CDR3 DNA: TGTGCCAGCAGCCCTCCGGACAGGGGAAGAACTGAAGCTTTCTTT
CDR3 protein: CASSPPDRGRTEAFF

V gene: TRBV29-1
clone size: NA
D gene: TRBD2
CDR3 length: 14
J gene: TRBJ2-1
CDR3 DNA: TGCAGCGTCGGGGGATGGGGGGGAACCAATGAGCAGTTCTTC
CDR3 protein: CSVGGWGGTNEQFF

V gene: TRBV13
clone size: NA
D gene: TRBD2
CDR3 length: 15
J gene: TRBJ2-7
CDR3 DNA: TGTGCCAGCTTGACCCAACTAGCGGGAGGGTACGAGCAGTACTTC
CDR3 protein: CASLTQLAGGYEQYF

V gene: TRBV4-2
clone size: medium-sized
D gene: TRBD2
CDR3 length: 15
J gene: TRBJ2-3
CDR3 DNA: TGTGCCAGCAGCCAAACCAGCGGGGTTACAGATACGCAGTATTTT
CDR3 protein: CASSQTSGVTDTQYF

V gene: TRBV11-2
clone size: large
D gene: NA
CDR3 length: 14
J gene: TRBJ1-1
CDR3 DNA: TGTGCCAGCAGCTTAGATTTAGGTGTCTCTGAAGCTTTCTTT
CDR3 protein: CASSLDLGVSEAFF

V gene: TRBV12-5
clone size: NA
D gene: NA
CDR3 length: 14
J gene: TRBJ1-5
CDR3 DNA: TGTGCTAGTGGTCCCGGGATGCCCAATCAGCCCCAGCATTTT
CDR3 protein: CASGPGMPNQPQHF

V gene: TRBV19
clone size: NA
D gene: TRBD1
CDR3 length: 13
J gene: TRBJ1-2
CDR3 DNA: TGTGCCAGTAGTATCCGGACAGGGAGAGGCTACACCTTC
CDR3 protein: CASSIRTGRGYTF

V gene: TRBV5-6
clone size: medium-sized
D gene: NA
CDR3 length: 15
J gene: TRBJ1-2
CDR3 DNA: TGTGCCAGCAGCCCTCTCGAACAGGCCGTTTATGGCTACACCTTC
CDR3 protein: CASSPLEQAVYGYTF

V gene: TRBV9
clone size: few
D gene: NA
CDR3 length: 14
J gene: TRBJ2-6
CDR3 DNA: TGTGCCAGCAGCGCGGGGTCTGGGGCCAACGTCCTGACTTTC
CDR3 protein: CASSAGSGANVLTF

V gene: TRBV7-9
clone size: few
D gene: NA
CDR3 length: 14
J gene: TRBJ1-1
CDR3 DNA: TGTGCCAGCAGCTTGGCAGGGTCAGACACTGAAGCTTTCTTT
CDR3 protein: CASSLAGSDTEAFF

V gene: TRBV28
clone size: NA
D gene: TRBD2
CDR3 length: 20
J gene: TRBJ2-7
CDR3 DNA: TGTGCCAGCAGTTTACGACTAGCGGGAGATCATTCCGGGAGATCATGGGAGCAGTACTTC
CDR3 protein: CASSLRLAGDHSGRSWEQYF

V gene: TRBV7-9
clone size: NA
D gene: TRBD2
CDR3 length: 18
J gene: TRBJ2-1
CDR3 DNA: TGTGCCAGCAGCCCCCGGGCTAGCGGACCCCCCTGGTACAATGAGCAGTTCTTC
CDR3 protein: CASSPRASGPPWYNEQFF

V gene: TRBV19
clone size: NA
D gene: TRBD1
CDR3 length: 14
J gene: TRBJ2-1
CDR3 DNA: TGTGCCAGTAGTATAGGGCAGGGGGCATGGGAGCAGTTCTTC
CDR3 protein: CASSIGQGAWEQFF

V gene: TRBV27
clone size: NA
D gene: NA
CDR3 length: 13
J gene: TRBJ2-7
CDR3 DNA: TGTGCCAGCAGTCCCTCCGACTGGTACGAGCAGTACTTC
CDR3 protein: CASSPSDWYEQYF

V gene: TRBV19
clone size: NA
D gene: NA
CDR3 length: 16
J gene: TRBJ2-2
CDR3 DNA: TGTGCCAGTAGTACCCCTCTGAGCCTGAACACCGGGGAGCTGTTTTTT
CDR3 protein: CASSTPLSLNTGELFF

V gene: TRBV19
clone size: NA
D gene: NA
CDR3 length: 13
J gene: TRBJ1-1
CDR3 DNA: TGTGCCAGTAGTATTTCGACGAACACTGAAGCTTTCTTT
CDR3 protein: CASSISTNTEAFF

V gene: TRBV4-2
clone size: once
D gene: NA
CDR3 length: 15
J gene: TRBJ1-5
CDR3 DNA: TGTGCCAGCAGCCAAGAAAGGGGGTACAATCAGCCCCAGCATTTT
CDR3 protein: CASSQERGYNQPQHF

V gene: TRBV4-1
clone size: few
D gene: TRBD2
CDR3 length: 17
J gene: TRBJ2-7
CDR3 DNA: TGCGCCAGCAGCCAAGATCTGAGTAGCGGGGGGCCGGGCGAGCAGTACTTC
CDR3 protein: CASSQDLSSGGPGEQYF

V gene: TRBV29-1
clone size: NA
D gene: NA
CDR3 length: 8
J gene: TRBJ1-1
CDR3 DNA: TGCAGCGTGGGTACCCAGGGGTTT
CDR3 protein: CSVGTQGF

V gene: TRBV19
clone size: once
D gene: TRBD1
CDR3 length: 16
J gene: TRBJ1-1
CDR3 DNA: TGTGCCAGTAGTTCTCCGGGACAGGGGCGGAACACTGAAGCTTTCTTT
CDR3 protein: CASSSPGQGRNTEAFF

V gene: TRBV5-1
clone size: NA
D gene: NA
CDR3 length: 15
J gene: TRBJ2-7
CDR3 DNA: TGCGCCAGCAGCCCGCGGACACCAATCTCCTACGAGCAGTACTTC
CDR3 protein: CASSPRTPISYEQYF

V gene: TRBV7-7
clone size: NA
D gene: NA
CDR3 length: 16
J gene: TRBJ2-2
CDR3 DNA: TGTGCTAGCAGCTTAAATGCATCACCTGGCACCGGGGAGCTGTTTTTT
CDR3 protein: CASSLNASPGTGELFF

V gene: TRBV28
clone size: NA
D gene: TRBD1
CDR3 length: 15
J gene: TRBJ2-4
CDR3 DNA: TGTGCCAGCATCGGGACAGCTCTAGCCAAAAACATTCAGTACTTC
CDR3 protein: CASIGTALAKNIQYF

V gene: TRBV11-3
clone size: NA
D gene: NA
CDR3 length: 12
J gene: TRBJ2-7
CDR3 DNA: TGTGCCAGCAGCTTAGCATCCTACGAGCAGTACTTC
CDR3 protein: CASSLASYEQYF

V gene: TRBV5-6
clone size: NA
D gene: NA
CDR3 length: 12
J gene: TRBJ2-7
CDR3 DNA: TGTGCCAGCAGCTTGGAGTCCTTTCCGCAGTACTTC
CDR3 protein: CASSLESFPQYF

V gene: TRBV28
clone size: NA
D gene: NA
CDR3 length: 11
J gene: TRBJ2-2
CDR3 DNA: TGTGCCACGGTGAGAGGTTGGGAGCTGTTTTTT
CDR3 protein: CATVRGWELFF

V gene: TRBV6-5
clone size: NA
D gene: NA
CDR3 length: 10
J gene: TRBJ2-7
CDR3 DNA: TGTGCCAGCAGAGGAGACGAGCAGTACTTC
CDR3 protein: CASRGDEQYF

V gene: TRBV11-2
clone size: few
D gene: TRBD1
CDR3 length: 14
J gene: TRBJ2-7
CDR3 DNA: TGTGCCAGCAGCTTAGCACAGGGGGCTCACGAGCAGTACTTC
CDR3 protein: CASSLAQGAHEQYF

V gene: TRBV11-2
clone size: NA
D gene: NA
CDR3 length: 14
J gene: TRBJ1-1
CDR3 DNA: TGTGCCAGCAGCTTAGGTGTGGGTGGCGCTGAAGCTTTCTTT
CDR3 protein: CASSLGVGGAEAFF

V gene: TRBV4-1
clone size: NA
D gene: NA
CDR3 length: 15
J gene: TRBJ2-2
CDR3 DNA: TGCGCCAGCAGCCTCCAGGACGGGGAAACCGGGGAGCTGTTTTTT
CDR3 protein: CASSLQDGETGELFF

V gene: TRBV14
clone size: NA
D gene: TRBD2
CDR3 length: 18
J gene: TRBJ2-7
CDR3 DNA: TGTGCCAGCAGCCAAGAACCCGCCTGGCGGGAGGACCACTTGGAGCAGTACTTC
CDR3 protein: CASSQEPAWREDHLEQYF

V gene: TRBV9
clone size: once
D gene: TRBD2
CDR3 length: 16
J gene: TRBJ2-3
CDR3 DNA: TGTGCCAGCAGCGTAGAGCAGCGGGGTTGGACAGATACGCAGTATTTT
CDR3 protein: CASSVEQRGWTDTQYF

V gene: TRBV5-4
clone size: NA
D gene: TRBD2
CDR3 length: 14
J gene: TRBJ2-1
CDR3 DNA: TGTGCCAGCAGCTTGCCTAGCGGGAGCTCGGGGCAGTTCTTC
CDR3 protein: CASSLPSGSSGQFF

V gene: TRBV9
clone size: few
D gene: NA
CDR3 length: 14
J gene: TRBJ1-1
CDR3 DNA: TGTGCCAGCAGCGTAGAGTCGGCGGGCACTGAAGCTTTCTTT
CDR3 protein: CASSVESAGTEAFF

V gene: TRBV11-2
clone size: NA
D gene: NA
CDR3 length: 14
J gene: TRBJ2-2
CDR3 DNA: TGTGCCAGCAGCTTAGGGGGGCAATCCGGGGAGCTGTTTTTT
CDR3 protein: CASSLGGQSGELFF

V gene: TRBV4-1
clone size: NA
D gene: TRBD2
CDR3 length: 17
J gene: TRBJ2-1
CDR3 DNA: TGCGCCAGCAGCCAAGCCGCCCCGGGACTAGCGAGGAATGAGCAGTTCTTC
CDR3 protein: CASSQAAPGLARNEQFF

V gene: TRBV5-1
clone size: once
D gene: NA
CDR3 length: 17
J gene: TRBJ1-3
CDR3 DNA: TGCGCCAGCAGCTTGAATGGGGGGACCTACTCTGGAAACACCATATATTTT
CDR3 protein: CASSLNGGTYSGNTIYF

V gene: TRBV5-1
clone size: NA
D gene: NA
CDR3 length: 14
J gene: TRBJ1-2
CDR3 DNA: TGCGCCAGCAGCTTGGTGGCAGGAAACTATGGCTACACCTTC
CDR3 protein: CASSLVAGNYGYTF

V gene: TRBV6-5
clone size: NA
D gene: NA
CDR3 length: 13
J gene: TRBJ1-4
CDR3 DNA: TGTGCCAGCAGTTTAGGGGAATCCGAAAAACTGTTTTTT
CDR3 protein: CASSLGESEKLFF

V gene: TRBV7-6
clone size: NA
D gene: NA
CDR3 length: 14
J gene: TRBJ2-5
CDR3 DNA: TGTGCCAGCAGCTTACCCCCAGGGGAAGAGACCCAGTACTTC
CDR3 protein: CASSLPPGEETQYF

V gene: TRBV27
clone size: NA
D gene: NA
CDR3 length: 15
J gene: TRBJ2-1
CDR3 DNA: TGTGCCAGCAGTCTACCGCGTTCAGGGAAGGGCGAGCAGTTCTTC
CDR3 protein: CASSLPRSGKGEQFF

V gene: TRBV7-9
clone size: NA
D gene: NA
CDR3 length: 12
J gene: TRBJ1-1
CDR3 DNA: TGTGCCGGTCAGGGACAGAACACTGAAGCTTTCTTT
CDR3 protein: CAGQGQNTEAFF

V gene: TRBV7-3
clone size: NA
D gene: TRBD2
CDR3 length: 14
J gene: TRBJ2-1
CDR3 DNA: TGTGCCAGCAGCTTAGAGGGGAGGGAAAATGAGCAGTTCTTC
CDR3 protein: CASSLEGRENEQFF

V gene: TRBV5-1
clone size: NA
D gene: TRBD1
CDR3 length: 16
J gene: TRBJ1-1
CDR3 DNA: TGCGCCAGCAGCTTGGGGCAGGGGGCTTTGAACACTGAAGCTTTCTTT
CDR3 protein: CASSLGQGALNTEAFF

V gene: TRBV11-2
clone size: NA
D gene: NA
CDR3 length: 14
J gene: TRBJ1-4
CDR3 DNA: TGTGCCAGCAGCTCGGACGGCGCTAATGAAAAACTGTTTTTT
CDR3 protein: CASSSDGANEKLFF

V gene: TRBV9
clone size: NA
D gene: NA
CDR3 length: 12
J gene: TRBJ1-5
CDR3 DNA: TGTGCCAGCAGCGTAGGTAATCAGCCCCAGCATTTT
CDR3 protein: CASSVGNQPQHF

V gene: TRBV27
clone size: NA
D gene: NA
CDR3 length: 13
J gene: TRBJ1-1
CDR3 DNA: TGTGCCACCTTTGACAGTTGGAACACTGAAGCTTTCTTT
CDR3 protein: CATFDSWNTEAFF

V gene: TRBV19
clone size: NA
D gene: TRBD2
CDR3 length: 14
J gene: TRBJ2-7
CDR3 DNA: TGTGCCAGTAGTACGGGACTAGCGACATACGAGCAGTACTTC
CDR3 protein: CASSTGLATYEQYF

V gene: TRBV6-5
clone size: NA
D gene: TRBD1
CDR3 length: 15
J gene: TRBJ1-1
CDR3 DNA: TGTGCCAGCAGGCAAACAGGGGGCTTGGACACTGAAGCTTTCTTT
CDR3 protein: CASRQTGGLDTEAFF

V gene: TRBV9
clone size: NA
D gene: NA
CDR3 length: 20
J gene: TRBJ2-3
CDR3 DNA: TGTGCCAGCAGCCCACGGGCCAACATTCTATCCTTTACTAGCACAGATACGCAGTATTTT
CDR3 protein: CASSPRANILSFTSTDTQYF

V gene: TRBV19
clone size: medium-sized
D gene: TRBD2
CDR3 length: 15
J gene: TRBJ2-7
CDR3 DNA: TGTGCCAGTAGACGGGGACTAGCGGGAACCGACGAGCAGTACTTC
CDR3 protein: CASRRGLAGTDEQYF